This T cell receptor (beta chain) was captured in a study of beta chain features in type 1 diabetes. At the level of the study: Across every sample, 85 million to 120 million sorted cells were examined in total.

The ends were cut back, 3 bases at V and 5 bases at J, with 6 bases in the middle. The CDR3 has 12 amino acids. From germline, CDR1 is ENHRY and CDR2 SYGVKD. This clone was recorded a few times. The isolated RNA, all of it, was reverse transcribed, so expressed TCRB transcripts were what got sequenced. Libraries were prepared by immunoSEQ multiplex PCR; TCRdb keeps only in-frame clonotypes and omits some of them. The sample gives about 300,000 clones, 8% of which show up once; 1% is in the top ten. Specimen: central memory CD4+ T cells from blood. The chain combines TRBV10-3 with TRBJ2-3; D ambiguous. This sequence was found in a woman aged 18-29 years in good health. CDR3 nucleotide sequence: TGTGCCATCAGTGAAGGAAGAGATACGCAGTATTTT. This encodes CAISEGRDTQYF.